Described below is a single T cell receptor (beta chain) sequence and its context. The CDR3 runs to 17 residues. CDR1 is SGHNT, CDR2 YYREEE, per germline (reference sequence). The trim removed 0 bases at V and 3 bases at J, leaving 6 bases unmatched. This table comes from immunoSEQ multiplex PCR, and its TCRdb copy is limited to in-frame clones, with some not included. The sample contains 140,000 to 150,000 clones, around 90% of which appear only once. These data are taken from a study of control samples from healthy donors and cancer patients. The receptor comes from a man aged 30 to 45 in good health. Sample: blood. This sequence joins TRBV5-4 and TRBJ2-3; TRBD2 matches 11 bases. Here the CDR3 reads CASSLAPGLAGTDTQYF. The CDR3 region has the DNA TGTGCCAGCAGCTTGGCCCCTGGACTAGCGGGTACAGATACGCAGTATTTT.